These 10 T cell receptor beta chains originate from one sample sequenced in a study of T cells in localized non-small cell lung cancer. The data were produced by immunoSEQ multiplex PCR, yet TCRdb's version contains in-frame clones alone and is incomplete. The sample lists tens of thousands of clones; around 87% were seen once. The starting material was peripheral blood, obtained before any cancer treatment. The receptors come from a man between 18 and 49 years old with stage I lung adenocarcinoma.

This sequence joins TRBV30 and TRBJ2-3; D is perhaps TRBD2 (5 bases). Germline-derived CDR1 and CDR2 are GTSNPN and SVGIG (reference sequence). The V gene lost 3 bases and the J gene lost 10 bases, with 17 bases spanning the gap. The CDR3 has 13 residues. CDR3 region: CAWRASQRGSQYF. The CDR3 region has the DNA TGTGCCTGGAGGGCCTCCCAGAGAGGGTCGCAGTATTTT. Looking up the rest from reference TRBV30 and TRBJ2-3 gives the full variable domain: SQTIHQWPATLVQPVGSPLSLECTVEGTSNPNLYWYRQAAGRGLQLLFYSVGIGQISSEVPQNLSASRPQDRQFILSSKKLLLSDSGFYLCAWRASQRGSQYFGPGTRLTVL.

This chain links TRBV19 with TRBJ2-2; 8 nucleotides line up with TRBD1. The CDR3 has 14 residues. V shed 3 bases and J 6 bases; nucleotides not matched to a gene: 3. Looked up from germline, CDR1 is LNHDA and CDR2 is SQIVND (reference sequence). The CDR3 reads CASSMDRVAGELFF. For the CDR3, the DNA is TGTGCCAGTAGTATGGACAGGGTCGCCGGGGAGCTGTTTTTT.

This chain uses TRBV30 with TRBJ2-1, with D hard to call. This CDR3 has 13 amino acids. V gave up 2 bases and J gave up 2 bases, with 7 bases separating them. Germline-derived CDR1 and CDR2 are GTSNPN and SVGIG (reference sequence). The CDR3 is CAWSPGPYNEQFF. In nucleotides, the CDR3 is TGTGCCTGGAGTCCCGGGCCCTACAATGAGCAGTTCTTC. Filled out from reference TRBV30 and TRBJ2-1, the complete variable domain reads SQTIHQWPATLVQPVGSPLSLECTVEGTSNPNLYWYRQAAGRGLQLLFYSVGIGQISSEVPQNLSASRPQDRQFILSSKKLLLSDSGFYLCAWSPGPYNEQFFGPGTRLTVL.

The chain links TRBV5-1 to TRBJ2-3, with 14 nucleotides matching TRBD2. Germline lookup yields CDR1 SGHRS and CDR2 YFSETQ. This CDR3 comprises 17 residues. The J segment lost 5 bases and the V segment lost 4 bases, leaving 9 bases of the junction unmatched. CDR3 sequence (DNA): TGCGCCAGCAGCGACGGACTAGCGGGGGGCAGGGTAGATACGCAGTATTTT. It specifies CASSDGLAGGRVDTQYF.

The V gene is TRBV19, the J gene TRBJ2-2, with D possibly matching TRBD1 (7 bases). Trimming took off 3 bases at V and 2 bases at J, with 22 bases between the two ends. The CDR3 loop spans 19 amino acids. Germline CDR1 and CDR2: LNHDA and SQIVND (reference sequence). The chain's CDR3 is CASSIRGDRDRFNTGELFF. The CDR3 DNA is TGTGCCAGTAGTATCAGGGGGGACCGGGACAGATTTAACACCGGGGAGCTGTTTTTT. The full variable domain, in which reference TRBV19 and TRBJ2-2 provide the parts outside the CDR3, is DGGITQSPKYLFRKEGQNVTLSCEQNLNHDAMYWYRQDPGQGLRLIYYSQIVNDFQKGDIAEGYSVSREKKESFPLTVTSAQKNPTAFYLCASSIRGDRDRFNTGELFFGEGSRLTVL.

The chain couples TRBV19 to TRBJ1-5; tentatively, D is TRBD1 (5 bases). Looked up from germline, CDR1 is LNHDA and CDR2 is SQIVND (reference sequence). The CDR3 consists of 15 residues. Trimming shortened V by 2 bases and J by 2 bases, and 10 bases separated the two germline ends. The CDR3 nucleotides read TGTGCCAGTAGTATACTCACAGGCCGCAATCAGCCCCAGCATTTT. Translation gives CASSILTGRNQPQHF.

This chain uses TRBV7-2 with TRBJ2-2; D may be TRBD2 (6 bases). The germline V and J ends were trimmed by 2 bases and 5 bases, with 12 bases remaining between them. This CDR3 has 15 residues. Germline V gene lookup returns CDR1 SGHTA and CDR2 FQGNSA. CDR3 sequence reads: CASSLQSGRTGELFF. The CDR3 bases are TGTGCCAGCAGCTTACAGAGCGGGCGTACCGGGGAGCTGTTTTTT.

This clone has just a few counts. This rearrangement joins TRBV4-2 to TRBJ1-6, with 7 nucleotides matching TRBD1. Germline assignment: CDR1 LGHNA and CDR2 YNFKEQ. The CDR3 runs to 17 residues. V was pared by 0 bases and J by 9 bases, with 11 bases of the junction left unmatched. CDR3 amino acids: CASSQETFHRGGSPLHF. The CDR3 DNA follows: TGTGCCAGCAGCCAAGAGACCTTTCACAGGGGAGGTTCACCCCTCCACTTT.

The rearrangement links TRBV2 to TRBJ2-5; D is possibly TRBD2 (7 bases). CDR1 is SNHLY, CDR2 FYNNEI, per germline. The CDR3 covers 12 residues. CDR3 sequence reads: CAGGQSQETQYF. In DNA form, the CDR3 reads TGTGCGGGGGGGCAGTCCCAAGAGACCCAGTACTTC. The variable domain in full, with the rest retrieved from reference TRBV2 and TRBJ2-5, is EPEVTQTPSHQVTQMGQEVILRCVPISNHLYFYWYRQILGQKVEFLVSFYNNEISEKSEIFDDQFSVERPDGSNFTLKIRSTKLEDSAMYFCAGGQSQETQYFGPGTRLLVL.

CDR3 bases: TGTGCCAGCAGCTGGAGACAGGTAGAGACCCAGTACTTC. It encodes CASSWRQVETQYF. J is TRBJ2-5 and V is TRBV7-2, with a weak D call TRBD1 (6 bases). Trimming took off 4 bases at V and 4 bases at J, with 10 bases between the two ends. This CDR3 has 13 residues. From germline, CDR1 is SGHTA and CDR2 FQGNSA.